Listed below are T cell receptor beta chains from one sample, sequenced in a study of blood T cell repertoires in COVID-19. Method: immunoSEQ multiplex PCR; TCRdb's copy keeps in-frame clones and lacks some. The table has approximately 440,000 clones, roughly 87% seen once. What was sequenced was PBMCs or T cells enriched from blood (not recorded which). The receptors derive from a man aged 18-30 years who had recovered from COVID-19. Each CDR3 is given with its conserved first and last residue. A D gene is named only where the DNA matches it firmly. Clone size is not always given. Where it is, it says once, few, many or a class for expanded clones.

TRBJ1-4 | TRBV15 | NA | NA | CATSRDGQTVGKLFF | TGTGCCACCAGCAGAGATGGGCAAACGGTCGGAAAACTGTTTTTT
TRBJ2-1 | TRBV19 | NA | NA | CASGAGDEQFF | TGTGCCAGTGGCGCCGGGGATGAGCAGTTCTTC
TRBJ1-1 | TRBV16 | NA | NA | CASSQFPFSVNTEAFF | TGTGCCAGCAGCCAATTCCCATTTTCAGTGAACACTGAAGCTTTCTTT
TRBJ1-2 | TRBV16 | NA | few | CASSQTYTEYYGYTF | TGTGCCAGCAGCCAAACCTACACAGAATACTATGGCTACACCTTC
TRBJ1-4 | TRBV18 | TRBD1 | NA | CASSQTGTGGNEKLFF | TGTGCCAGCTCACAAACCGGGACAGGGGGCAATGAAAAACTGTTTTTT
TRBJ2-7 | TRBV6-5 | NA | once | CASSYTGQGAYEQYF | TGTGCCAGCAGTTACACGGGTCAGGGCGCCTACGAGCAGTACTTC
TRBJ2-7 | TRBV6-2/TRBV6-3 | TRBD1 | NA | CASSHLRTGAGSYEQYF | TGTGCCAGCAGTCACCTTAGGACAGGGGCGGGCTCCTACGAGCAGTACTTC
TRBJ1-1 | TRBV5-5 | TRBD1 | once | CASSLIGPGGTEAFF | TGTGCCAGCAGCTTGATAGGCCCAGGGGGCACTGAAGCTTTCTTT
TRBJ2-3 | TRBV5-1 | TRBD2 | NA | CASSYRPAGVGTDTQYF | TGCGCCAGCAGCTATAGACCAGCGGGAGTAGGCACAGATACGCAGTATTTT
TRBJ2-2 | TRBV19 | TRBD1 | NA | CASSGRTGGGGELFF | TGTGCCAGTAGTGGCCGGACAGGGGGCGGCGGGGAGCTGTTTTTT
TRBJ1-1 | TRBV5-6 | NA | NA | CASSPDKPNTEAFF | TGTGCCAGCAGCCCTGACAAACCGAACACTGAAGCTTTCTTT
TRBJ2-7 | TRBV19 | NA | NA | CASSPGKKNYEQYF | TGTGCCAGTAGTCCGGGAAAAAAAAACTACGAGCAGTACTTC
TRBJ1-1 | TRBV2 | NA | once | CASSLHLTVNTEAFF | TGTGCCAGCAGCCTTCACCTGACAGTGAACACTGAAGCTTTCTTT
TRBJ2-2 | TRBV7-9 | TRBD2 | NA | CASSFNLSGGPTGELFF | TGTGCCAGCAGCTTTAACCTGAGCGGGGGGCCGACCGGGGAGCTGTTTTTT
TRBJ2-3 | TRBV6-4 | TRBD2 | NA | CASSASGGATDTQYF | TGTGCCAGCAGTGCTAGCGGGGGGGCCACAGATACGCAGTATTTT
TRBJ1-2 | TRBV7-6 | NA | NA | CASRFDTF | TGTGCCAGCAGGTTCGACACCTTC
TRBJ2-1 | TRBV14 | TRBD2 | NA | CASSQGAGGTNEQFF | TGTGCCAGCAGCCAAGGTGCGGGGGGGACGAATGAGCAGTTCTTC
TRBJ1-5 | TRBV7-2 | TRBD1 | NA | CASSMQQGPNQPQHF | TGTGCCAGCAGCATGCAACAGGGGCCCAATCAGCCCCAGCATTTT
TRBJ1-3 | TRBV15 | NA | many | CATSRGLWQNGNTIYF | TGTGCCACCAGCAGAGGATTGTGGCAGAATGGAAACACCATATATTTT
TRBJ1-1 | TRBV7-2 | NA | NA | CAGRYRDNTEAFF | TGTGCCGGGAGATACAGGGATAACACTGAAGCTTTCTTT
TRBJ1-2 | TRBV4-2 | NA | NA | CASSQDSGQNYGYTF | TGTGCCAGCAGCCAAGACTCTGGACAGAACTATGGCTACACCTTC
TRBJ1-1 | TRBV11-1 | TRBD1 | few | CASSTQTGGTTEAFF | TGTGCCAGCAGCACACAGACAGGGGGAACCACTGAAGCTTTCTTT
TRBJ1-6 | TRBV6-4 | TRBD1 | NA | CASRDRAENSPLHF | TGTGCCAGTCGGGACAGGGCGGAGAATTCACCCCTCCACTTT
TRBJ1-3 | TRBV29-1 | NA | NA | CSVEGGARGNTIYF | TGCAGCGTTGAAGGAGGCGCGAGAGGAAACACCATATATTTT
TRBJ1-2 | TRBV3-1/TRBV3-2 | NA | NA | CASSQFKQRNYGYTF | TGTGCCAGCAGCCAATTTAAGCAACGAAACTATGGCTACACCTTC
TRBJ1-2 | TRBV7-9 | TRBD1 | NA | CASSRTGTGVYGYTF | TGTGCCAGCAGCAGAACGGGGACAGGGGTCTATGGCTACACCTTC
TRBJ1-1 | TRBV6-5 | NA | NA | CASQNLDWSNTEAFF | TGTGCCAGCCAGAACCTAGATTGGAGTAACACTGAAGCTTTCTTT
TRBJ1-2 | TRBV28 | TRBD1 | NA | CASSLTGYGYTF | TGTGCCAGCAGTTTGACAGGGTATGGCTACACCTTC
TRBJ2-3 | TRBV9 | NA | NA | CASSPAPERDTQYF | TGTGCCAGCAGCCCCGCCCCCGAGAGGGATACGCAGTATTTT
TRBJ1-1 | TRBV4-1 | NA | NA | CASSPSVGANTEAFF | TGCGCCAGCAGCCCAAGCGTTGGTGCGAACACTGAAGCTTTCTTT
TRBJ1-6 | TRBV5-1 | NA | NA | CASSLLPFDQGNNSPLHF | TGCGCCAGCAGCTTGCTCCCTTTCGACCAGGGGAACAATTCACCCCTCCACTTT
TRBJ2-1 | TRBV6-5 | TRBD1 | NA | CASTSRQGAYNEQFF | TGTGCCAGCACCTCACGACAGGGGGCATACAATGAGCAGTTCTTC
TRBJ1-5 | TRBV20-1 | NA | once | CSASWPGAYQPQHF | TGCAGTGCTAGTTGGCCAGGGGCTTATCAGCCCCAGCATTTT
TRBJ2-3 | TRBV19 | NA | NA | CASSIGLGTDTQYF | TGTGCCAGTAGTATAGGGTTAGGCACAGATACGCAGTATTTT
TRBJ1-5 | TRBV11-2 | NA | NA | CASSDSNQPQHF | TGTGCCAGCAGCGACAGTAATCAGCCCCAGCATTTT